This T cell receptor (beta chain) originates from a study of shared clonotypes between healthy human individuals. At deep level, the assay was performed. The table came from immunoSEQ multiplex PCR; TCRdb's copy has only in-frame clones and leaves some out. Of 1.6 million or so clones in the sample, approximately 96% are singletons; the top ten hold approximately 1.1%. Only one count was recorded for this clone. HIV-negative, healthy adults without recent acute infections or vaccinations were the donors. The donor cohort consisted entirely of Caucasian adults residing in Nashville, Tennessee. The sample comprised naive CD4+ T cells sorted from blood. As for subset: CD45RA+ positively selected. This sequence was found in a man aged 25 to 40 in good health.

The CDR3 loop is CASSLVGTGELFF. CDR3 coding DNA: TGTGCCAGCAGTTTAGTAGGCACCGGGGAGCTGTTTTTT. J is TRBJ2-2 and V is TRBV28; D call uncertain. Trimming took off 2 bases at V and 4 bases at J, with 5 bases between the two ends. Germline CDR1 and CDR2: MDHEN and SYDVKM. The CDR3 length is 13 residues.